The 6 T cell receptor beta chains listed next were all sequenced from one sample in a study of cytomegalovirus exposure and HLA in healthy donors. In the PCR, 60 Vbeta and 13 Jbeta primers were used. The assay was immunoSEQ multiplex PCR, and TCRdb's table has in-frame clones only and misses some. The sample includes 270,000 or so clones, 75% to 90% seen only once; the top ten take around 4%. Input material: PBMCs. All receptors come from a man in his forties in good health and CMV-seropositive.

This chain links TRBV7-3 with TRBJ1-3, with 7 bases that match TRBD1. Germline CDR1 SGHTA, CDR2 FQGTGA. The V segment lost 5 bases and the J segment 9 bases; nucleotides outside the gene matches: 10. The CDR3 totals 14 residues. The CDR3 sequence: CASSHRGRNSTIYF. CDR3 in DNA: TGTGCCAGCAGCCACAGGGGAAGGAATAGCACCATATATTTT.

The chain has TRBV6-5 and TRBJ2-5; tentative D call: TRBD2 (5 bases). Trimming left V 2 bases short and J 1 base short, with 8 bases between. CDR1 MNHEY and CDR2 SVGAGI come from the germline V gene. The CDR3 has 14 amino acids. Written as DNA, the CDR3 is TGTGCCAGCAGTTACATGGGAGTCCAAGAGACCCAGTACTTC. It yields the protein CASSYMGVQETQYF.

The J gene is TRBJ1-1, the V gene TRBV28; TRBD1 might be the D (6 bases). Looked up from germline, CDR1 is MDHEN and CDR2 is SYDVKM. The CDR3 is 15 amino acids. V dropped 7 bases and J dropped 3 bases, with 18 bases sitting between them. The CDR3, as DNA: TGTGCCAGCACCGCCCCAGGACAGATTTACACTGAAGCTTTCTTT. Its protein product is CASTAPGQIYTEAFF. Drawing the rest from reference TRBV28 and TRBJ1-1, the complete variable domain is DVKVTQSSRYLVKRTGEKVFLECVQDMDHENMFWYRQDPGLGLRLIYFSYDVKMKEKGDIPEGYSVSREKKERFSLILESASTNQTSMYLCASTAPGQIYTEAFFGQGTRLTVV.

J is TRBJ2-3 and V is TRBV11-3; 7 nucleotides align to TRBD2. The CDR3 is 15 residues long. V was pared by 5 bases and J by 1 base, with 6 bases of the junction left unmatched. Germline CDR1 is SGHNT and CDR2 is YENEEA. DNA of the CDR3: TGTGCCAGCAGCCGGGGGGTCTCCCGCACAGATACGCAGTATTTT. This sequence encodes CASSRGVSRTDTQYF.

This clone has more than one count but fewer than ten. The chain uses TRBV6-4 and TRBJ2-5; 7 bases align to TRBD1. Losses at the gene ends were 0 bases for V and 5 bases for J; bases not matched to a gene: 3. Per germline, CDR1 MRHNA and CDR2 SNTAGT. The CDR3 runs to 14 residues. The CDR3: CASSDSTGSETQYF. The CDR3 DNA is TGTGCCAGCAGTGACTCGACAGGGTCTGAGACCCAGTACTTC.

The J gene is TRBJ2-2, the V gene TRBV19; TRBD1 might be the D (6 bases). Trimming pared 6 bases from V and 1 base from J, leaving 12 bases between. The CDR3 sequence is 15 residues long. Looked up from germline, CDR1 is LNHDA and CDR2 is SQIVND (reference sequence). CDR3 residues: CASRAGTWNTGELFF. The DNA for the CDR3 is TGTGCCAGTAGGGCCGGGACATGGAACACCGGGGAGCTGTTTTTT.